Below, one TCR beta chain is given with its context. No antigen is known for it. The source of the sample is a study of cytomegalovirus exposure and HLA in healthy donors. Study results and limitations: In an earlier analysis, most TCR beta V segments were productive about 87% or about 30% of the time. An apparent linkage of common viral pathogens to several of the most significant clusters emerged in a later analysis.

The CDR3 length is 15 residues. Germline CDR1 is SGHNT and CDR2 is YYREEE (reference sequence). Trimming took 0 bases from V and 0 from J, leaving 10 bases between them. The PCR used 60 Vbeta and 13 Jbeta primers. Assay: immunoSEQ multiplex PCR; the TCRdb copy retains only in-frame clones and omits some. Of 150,000 to 170,000 clones detected, under 80% appear once; the ten largest clones hold under 2.5%. The sequencing input was PBMCs. The V gene is TRBV5-4, the J gene TRBJ2-7, with a possible D match to TRBD1 (6 bases). This receptor was taken from a man aged 30-40 years in good health and CMV-seronegative. The CDR3, as DNA: TGTGCCAGCAGCTTGGGACAGGACCGCTCCTACGAGCAGTACTTC. Its protein product is CASSLGQDRSYEQYF.